The 22 T cell receptor beta chains given below trace back to one sample, sequenced in a study of B cell selection in AIRE deficiency. CD4+CD127+ cells were sorted as the conventional CD4 T cells. The data were produced by immunoSEQ multiplex PCR, yet TCRdb's version contains in-frame clones alone and is incomplete. There are more than 25,000 clones in the sample; nearly 97% occur only once, and roughly 0.25% lies in the top ten. Specimen: CD4+CD127+ conventional T cells sorted from PBMCs. These receptors all stem from a human donor in good health.

The V call is TRBV7-9, the J call TRBJ2-3; D may be TRBD2 (6 bases). Trimming stripped 4 bases from V and 5 bases from J, with 16 bases between. The CDR3 sequence is 15 residues long. In germline, CDR1 is SEHNR, CDR2 FQNEAQ (reference sequence). CDR3 loop: CASSWDWGAQDTQYF. DNA of the CDR3: TGTGCCAGCAGCTGGGACTGGGGAGCACAAGATACGCAGTATTTT.

This clone was recorded only once. This chain joins TRBV15 and TRBJ2-3; D is ambiguous. V shed 4 bases and J shed 5 bases, with 13 bases lying between them. The CDR3 runs 14 residues. Germline V gene sequence: CDR1 LNHNV, CDR2 YYDKDF (reference sequence). CDR3 coding DNA: TGTGCCACCAGCAAGGACCTAAAAGGAGATACGCAGTATTTT. This codes for CATSKDLKGDTQYF. Complete variable domain (other parts from reference TRBV15 and TRBJ2-3): DAMVIQNPRYQVTQFGKPVTLSCSQTLNHNVMYWYQQKSSQAPKLLFHYYDKDFNNEADTPDNFQSRRPNTSFCFLDIRSPGLGDTAMYLCATSKDLKGDTQYFGPGTRLTVL.

The chain couples TRBV19 to TRBJ1-1, with TRBD1 matching 8 bases. The V gene end was trimmed by 5 bases and the J gene end by 4 bases; junction bases not matched to a gene: 6. CDR3 length: 14 residues. Germline assignment: CDR1 LNHDA and CDR2 SQIVND (reference sequence). The CDR3 here is CASSRHTGGTEAFF. CDR3 sequence (DNA): TGTGCCAGTAGTCGACATACAGGGGGCACTGAAGCTTTCTTT.

The table lists this clone with a count of one. The chain couples TRBV19 to TRBJ1-2; 8 nucleotides agree with TRBD1. With V trimmed by 6 bases and J by 7 bases, 10 bases remained unmatched. The CDR3 covers 14 residues. CDR1 LNHDA and CDR2 SQIVND come from the germline V gene (reference sequence). As DNA, the CDR3 is TGTGCCAGTAGCCCCCAGACAGGGGTGGGTGGCTACACCTTC. This translates into CASSPQTGVGGYTF.

This sequence joins TRBV28 and TRBJ2-5; D remains unclear. V shed 6 bases and J shed 1 base, with 12 bases lying between them. The V gene's germline CDR1 is MDHEN and CDR2 SYDVKM. The CDR3 loop spans 14 amino acids. The CDR3 loop reads CASSLTDFQETQYF. Written as DNA, the CDR3 is TGTGCCAGCAGCCTGACGGATTTCCAAGAGACCCAGTACTTC.

The chain employs TRBV5-1 and TRBJ1-1; D perhaps matches TRBD1 (6 bases). The CDR3 is 15 amino acids. Between the trimmed V and J ends, which lost 4 bases and 3 bases, there was a span of 16 bases. Germline V gives CDR1 SGHRS, CDR2 YFSETQ. The CDR3 coding sequence is TGCGCCAGCAGCCCTACGGCAGGGGTGGACACTGAAGCTTTCTTT. Residues: CASSPTAGVDTEAFF.

This clone was seen just once. V is TRBV5-6 and J is TRBJ2-1; D is perhaps TRBD2 (5 bases). Trimming stripped 3 bases from V and 0 bases from J, with 13 bases between. The CDR3 loop spans 16 amino acids. Germline CDR1 is SGHDT and CDR2 is YYEEEE. DNA of the CDR3: TGTGCCAGCAGCTCCCGTGAGCGGCGCTCCTACAATGAGCAGTTCTTC. Translated, it gives CASSSRERRSYNEQFF.

This sequence joins TRBV29-1 and TRBJ2-7, with D uncertain. Looked up from germline, CDR1 is SQVTM and CDR2 is ANQGSEA. Trimming cost V 5 bases and J 2 bases, with 19 bases left between them. This CDR3 is built from 15 residues. The CDR3, as DNA: TGCAGCGTTCTAGAGAGTGGCAGTGAACCCTACGAGCAGTACTTC. Encoded protein: CSVLESGSEPYEQYF.

V gene TRBV6-5 combines with J gene TRBJ1-1; no definite D call. V dropped 4 bases and J dropped 1 base, with 10 bases sitting between them. Germline-derived CDR1 and CDR2 are MNHEY and SVGAGI. The CDR3 has 14 amino acids. In DNA form, the CDR3 reads TGTGCCAGCAGTTCCCAGACAACGAACACTGAAGCTTTCTTT. This encodes CASSSQTTNTEAFF.

The V gene is TRBV10-1, the J gene TRBJ2-1; D is possibly TRBD1 or TRBD2 (6 bases each). The CDR3 contains 16 residues. Germline lookup yields CDR1 WNHNN and CDR2 SYGVQD (reference sequence). The ends were cut back, 3 bases at V and 3 bases at J, with 15 bases in the middle. As DNA, the CDR3 is TGCGCCAGCAGTGATTGGGGGGCCACGCTCTACAATGAGCAGTTCTTC. Translating it yields CASSDWGATLYNEQFF.

The chain has TRBV20-1 and TRBJ2-5; D gene uncertain. The length of the CDR3 is 11 residues. V shed 3 bases and J shed 10 bases, with 12 bases lying between them. CDR1 is DFQATT and CDR2 is SNEGSKA in the germline V gene (reference sequence). The CDR3 nucleotides are TGCAGTGCTAGGGGCCCTGGGTTCCAGTACTTC. Amino acids: CSARGPGFQYF.

The chain is built from TRBV7-6 and TRBJ2-1; no clear D gene. V was trimmed by 1 base and J by 14 bases, leaving 15 bases between them. The CDR3 is 13 residues long. Germline CDR1 SGHVS, CDR2 FNYEAQ. The CDR3 reads CASSLGASSVEFF. CDR3 bases: TGTGCCAGCAGCTTAGGAGCGTCGTCCGTGGAGTTCTTC. Full variable domain (missing parts from reference TRBV7-6 and TRBJ2-1): GAGVSQSPRYKVTKRGQDVALRCDPISGHVSLYWYRQALGQGPEFLTYFNYEAQQDKSGLPNDRFSAERPEGSISTLTIQRTEQRDSAMYRCASSLGASSVEFFGPGTRLTVL.

This clone was detected once. The chain couples TRBV6-1 to TRBJ2-3; D perhaps matches TRBD1 (6 bases). Germline-derived CDR1 and CDR2 are MNHNS and SASEGT. V lost 4 bases and J 3 bases, leaving 11 bases between the germline ends. The CDR3 has 14 residues. This chain's CDR3 is CASSGAGATDTQYF. CDR3 sequence (DNA): TGTGCCAGCAGTGGGGCAGGGGCGACAGATACGCAGTATTTT.

The chain recombines TRBV5-1 with TRBJ2-5; TRBD2 matches 10 bases. Germline V gives CDR1 SGHRS, CDR2 YFSETQ. Trimming removed 0 bases from V and 4 bases from J; junction bases left unmatched: 3. CDR3 length: 15 amino acids. Here the CDR3 reads CASSLVSSGGETQYF. The CDR3 nucleotides are TGCGCCAGCAGCTTGGTTTCTAGCGGGGGAGAGACCCAGTACTTC. Full variable domain (rest looked up from reference TRBV5-1 and TRBJ2-5): KAGVTQTPRYLIKTRGQQVTLSCSPISGHRSVSWYQQTPGQGLQFLFEYFSETQRNKGNFPGRFSGRQFSNSRSEMNVSTLELGDSALYLCASSLVSSGGETQYFGPGTRLLVL.

This rearrangement joins TRBV5-6 to TRBJ2-3; 7 nucleotides line up with TRBD2. The CDR3 is 16 residues long. Looked up from germline, CDR1 is SGHDT and CDR2 is YYEEEE. V was pared by 1 base and J by 1 base, with 6 bases of the junction left unmatched. The CDR3 loop reads CASSLMRLAGTDTQYF. CDR3 coding DNA: TGTGCCAGCAGCTTGATGCGGCTAGCGGGCACAGATACGCAGTATTTT.

The chain uses TRBV18 and TRBJ1-2; no clear D gene. Germline V gene sequence: CDR1 KGHSH, CDR2 LQKENI. The CDR3 consists of 13 residues. Trimming took 3 bases from V and 8 from J, leaving 13 bases between them. In DNA, the CDR3 is TGTGCCAGCTCACCGAACGGACTCGGGGGCTACACCTTC. As protein: CASSPNGLGGYTF.

This rearrangement joins TRBV19 to TRBJ1-5; 8 bases are shared with TRBD1. This CDR3 spans 16 amino acids. CDR1 is LNHDA and CDR2 is SQIVND in the germline V gene (reference sequence). Germline trimming cut 3 bases from V and 3 bases from J; bases unmatched to any gene: 7. CDR3 bases: TGTGCCAGTAGTATGCGGACAGGGACGAACAATCAGCCCCAGCATTTT. It is translated as CASSMRTGTNNQPQHF.

J is TRBJ2-7 and V is TRBV7-6; the match to TRBD1 covers 9 bases. V shed 4 bases, J shed 5 bases, and the junction held 9 bases outside the gene matches. From germline, CDR1 is SGHVS and CDR2 FNYEAQ. The CDR3 runs to 15 residues. DNA of the CDR3: TGTGCCAGCAGCTCATTGCCGGGACAGGGAAACGAGCAGTACTTC. This translates into CASSSLPGQGNEQYF.

The rearrangement uses TRBV6-5 and TRBJ1-1; D is undetermined. Germline CDR1 reads MNHEY; CDR2 reads SVGAGI. The CDR3 has 13 amino acids. Trimming left V 1 base short and J 1 base short, with 4 bases between. CDR3 sequence: CASSYFKNTEAFF. The DNA for the CDR3 is TGTGCCAGCAGTTACTTTAAGAACACTGAAGCTTTCTTT.

The chain links TRBV28 to TRBJ1-2; 9 bases agree with TRBD1. The germline V gene encodes CDR1 MDHEN and CDR2 SYDVKM. The CDR3 has 14 residues. V lost 1 base and J lost 9; bases outside the gene matches: 6. The DNA for the CDR3 is TGTGCCAGCAGTTTATTAGGACAGGGGAGCCGCTACACCTTC. It specifies CASSLLGQGSRYTF.

The CDR3 DNA reads as TGCAGCGCCCGGAGAGGGCCGTCGGGGAAGTCCCACGAGCAGTACTTC. This encodes CSARRGPSGKSHEQYF. The chain recombines TRBV29-1 with TRBJ2-7, with D tentatively TRBD2 (5 bases). V shed 7 bases and J shed 5 bases, with 27 bases lying between them. CDR1 is SQVTM, CDR2 ANQGSEA, per germline. The CDR3 extends over 16 amino acids.

The chain combines TRBV5-5 with TRBJ1-2; 7 bases line up with TRBD1. CDR3 length: 15 residues. With V trimmed by 2 bases and J by 5 bases, 9 bases remained unmatched. In germline, CDR1 is SGHKS, CDR2 YYEKEE (reference sequence). The CDR3 loop is CASSLLPDRAYGYTF. The DNA of the CDR3 is TGTGCCAGCAGCTTATTACCTGACAGGGCTTATGGCTACACCTTC.